Sequencing of this TCR beta chain was carried out in a study of CD8 T cells in ankylosing spondylitis. Study conclusions and caveats: The authors found the disease-linked clones to be CD8+ and relatively rare in peripheral blood. Seven to nine highly homologous variants formed a TCR beta motif that appeared characteristic of ankylosing spondylitis blood.

TCRdb reanalysed the 5' RACE reads using MiXCR and keeps one entry per CDR3 protein. The sample holds some 100,000 distinct CDR3 sequences; roughly 9% are singletons and the top ten take over 25%. Germline values: CDR1 MDHEN, CDR2 SYDVKM. The CDR3 spans 15 residues. J lost 3 bases, V lost 4 bases, and 9 bases had no gene match. Comments on this clonotype: Its antigen is currently unknown.

This TCR was sampled from a male donor with ankylosing spondylitis. Sequencing was carried out using blood, either unsorted or a sorted T cell fraction (not recorded which). The chain uses TRBV28 and TRBJ2-7, with 7 bases identical to TRBD2. This CDR3 reads CASSSTLERGYEQYF. Here the CDR3 DNA reads TGTGCCAGCAGTTCGACGCTCGAGCGGGGCTACGAGCAGTACTTC. The full variable domain, completed using reference TRBV28 and TRBJ2-7, is DVKVTQSSRYLVKRTGEKVFLECVQDMDHENMFWYRQDPGLGLRLIYFSYDVKMKEKGDIPEGYSVSREKKERFSLILESASTNQTSMYLCASSSTLERGYEQYFGPGTRLTVT.